Reported below is one T cell receptor (beta chain). The data are from a study of blood T cell repertoires in COVID-19. Whole-study context: Collection of acute and convalescent COVID-19 samples took place in the United States, Italy and Spain. PBMCs, B-cell-depleted T cells, or T cells provided the cDNA or gDNA that made up the material.

Some clones are missing from TCRdb's copy, which holds only in-frame ones; the method was immunoSEQ multiplex PCR. Of about 120,000 clones in the sample, over 65% are singletons; the top ten hold around 2.3%. The receptor's source is a man aged 30 to 39 with acute or convalescent COVID-19. The sequenced material came from peripheral blood.

The DNA for the CDR3 is TGCGCCAGCAGCCAACAGGGGATTGGCACCGGGGAGCTGTTTTTT. It yields the protein CASSQQGIGTGELFF. The chain uses TRBV4-3 and TRBJ2-2; TRBD1 might be the D (6 bases). The CDR3 is made up of 15 amino acids. Germline CDR1 is LGHNA and CDR2 is YSLEER. Trimming pared 2 bases from V and 4 bases from J, leaving 11 bases between.